This TCR beta chain was identified in a study of T cells in Graves' hyperthyroidism and ophthalmopathy. RNA transcripts were the template for amplifying TCR beta CDR3 regions. Using the HTBI primer set, a first-round RT-PCR was run on the TCR CDR3. TCRdb redid the calling of the multiplex PCR reads with MiXCR, one entry per CDR3 protein. The profile covers 700,000 to 850,000 distinct CDR3 sequences, with 30% to 40% appearing a single time and roughly 31% taken by the ten largest. Exclusions: uncontrolled infection, other autoimmune disease, pregnancy, lactation. Together with thyroid ultrasound, orbital computed tomography, serum thyroxine and TRAb, clinical symptoms were used for diagnoses. PBMCs came from 7.5 to 10 ml fresh peripheral blood. The CDR3 extends over 13 amino acids. CDR1 is SQVTM and CDR2 is ANQGSEA in the germline V gene. Note on this clonotype: What it binds is not known.

Findings and limits, study-wide: Blood also carried most thyroid clonotypes expanded above 0.001.

The chain couples TRBV29-1 to TRBJ1-1; 9 bases line up with TRBD1. Sequenced input: blood. The TCR was taken from a woman between 35 and 50 years old with Graves' hyperthyroidism. The CDR3 sequence is CSPTGGTNTEAFF. The CDR3 nucleotides read TGCAGTCCAACAGGGGGCACGAACACTGAAGCTTTCTTT.